This T cell receptor beta chain derives from a study of T cells in Graves' hyperthyroidism and ophthalmopathy. About the research overall: Peripheral blood was taken when the disease was first diagnosed, before any treatment began.

The CDR3 contains 15 residues. Germline V lookup: CDR1 MNHNS, CDR2 SASEGT. The J segment lost 0 bases and the V segment lost 5 bases, leaving 6 bases of the junction unmatched. Regarding the study as a whole: Ophthalmopathy stood apart from stable hyperthyroidism in a 13 V-J model.

This clonotype has at least ten counts. The antigen is unknown. Amplification targeted TCR beta CDR3 regions from RNA transcripts. HTBI primers were employed in a first-round RT-PCR of the TCR CDR3. TCRdb reprocessed the multiplex PCR reads via MiXCR and lists one record per CDR3 protein. The profile shows around 520,000 distinct CDR3 sequences, less than 15% of them singletons. The chain uses TRBV6-1 and TRBJ1-1, with 7 bases matching TRBD1. Sequencing was performed on blood. The receptor's source is a woman between 40 and 50 years old with Graves' hyperthyroidism. CDR3 DNA: TGTGCCAGCAGTACCCGACAGGGAATGAACACTGAAGCTTTCTTT. It yields the protein CASSTRQGMNTEAFF.